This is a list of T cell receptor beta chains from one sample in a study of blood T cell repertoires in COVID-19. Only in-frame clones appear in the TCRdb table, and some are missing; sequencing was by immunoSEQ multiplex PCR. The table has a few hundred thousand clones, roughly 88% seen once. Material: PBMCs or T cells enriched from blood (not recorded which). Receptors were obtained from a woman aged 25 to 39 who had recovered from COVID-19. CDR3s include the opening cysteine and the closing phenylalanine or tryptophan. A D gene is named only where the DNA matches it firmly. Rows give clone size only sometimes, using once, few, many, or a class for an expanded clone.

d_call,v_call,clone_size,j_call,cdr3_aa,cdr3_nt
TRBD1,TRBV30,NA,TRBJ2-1,CAWSGPRTGVSYNEQFF,TGTGCCTGGAGTGGACCGCGGACAGGGGTATCCTACAATGAGCAGTTCTTC
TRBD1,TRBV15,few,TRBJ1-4,CATSRDRGVSEKLFF,TGTGCCACCAGCAGAGACAGGGGGGTATCGGAAAAACTGTTTTTT
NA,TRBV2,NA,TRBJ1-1,CASSVARNTEAFF,TGTGCCAGCAGTGTGGCAAGGAACACTGAAGCTTTCTTT
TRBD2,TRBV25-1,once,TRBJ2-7,CASSRLAGGNEQYF,TGTGCCAGCAGTAGACTAGCGGGGGGTAACGAGCAGTACTTC
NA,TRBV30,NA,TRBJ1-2,CAWSLLGSNYGYTF,TGTGCCTGGAGCCTTCTGGGCAGTAACTATGGCTACACCTTC
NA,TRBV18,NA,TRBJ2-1,CASSPSGNEQFF,TGTGCCAGCTCACCTTCGGGGAATGAGCAGTTCTTC
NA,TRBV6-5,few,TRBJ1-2,CASRSQPRGGYTF,TGTGCCAGCAGGAGTCAGCCACGGGGGGGCTACACCTTC
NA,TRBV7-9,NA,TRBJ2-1,CASSPERASYNEQFF,TGTGCCAGCAGCCCAGAGCGGGCCTCCTACAATGAGCAGTTCTTC
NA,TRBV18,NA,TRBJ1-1,CASSLRGKDTEAFF,TGTGCCAGCTCCCTTAGGGGGAAGGACACTGAAGCTTTCTTT
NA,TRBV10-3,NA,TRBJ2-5,CAISDPQGRSGTQYF,TGTGCCATCAGTGATCCACAGGGCAGGAGCGGGACCCAGTACTTC
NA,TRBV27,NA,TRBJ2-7,CASSLWQVGPYEQYF,TGTGCCAGCAGTTTATGGCAGGTGGGGCCCTACGAGCAGTACTTC
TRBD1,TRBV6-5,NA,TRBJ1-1,CASRKGGQANTEAFF,TGTGCCAGCAGAAAAGGCGGACAGGCGAACACTGAAGCTTTCTTT
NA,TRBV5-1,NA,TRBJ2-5,CASSLVGPQETQYF,TGCGCCAGCAGCTTAGTGGGGCCTCAAGAGACCCAGTACTTC
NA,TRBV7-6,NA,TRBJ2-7,CASSLAPQASYEQYF,TGTGCCAGCAGCTTAGCACCCCAGGCCTCCTACGAGCAGTACTTC
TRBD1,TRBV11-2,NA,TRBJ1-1,CASSLEGGAGKAFF,TGTGCCAGCAGCTTAGAAGGGGGCGCGGGAAAAGCTTTCTTT
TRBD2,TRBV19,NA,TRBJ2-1,CASRKSGDSYNEQFF,TGTGCCAGTAGAAAGAGCGGGGACTCCTACAATGAGCAGTTCTTC
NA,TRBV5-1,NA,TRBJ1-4,CASKDSPSEKLFF,TGCGCCAGCAAAGACAGTCCGAGTGAAAAACTGTTTTTT
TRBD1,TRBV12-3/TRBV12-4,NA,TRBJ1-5,CASSLGQGSQHF,TGTGCCAGCAGTTTAGGACAGGGGTCCCAGCATTTT
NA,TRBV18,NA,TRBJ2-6,CASSPVQGLAGANVLTF,TGTGCCAGCTCACCAGTGCAGGGGCTGGCTGGGGCCAACGTCCTGACTTTC
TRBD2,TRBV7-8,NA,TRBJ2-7,CASSYPSGPYYEQYF,TGTGCCAGCAGTTACCCTAGCGGGCCTTACTACGAGCAGTACTTC
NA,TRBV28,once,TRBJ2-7,CASSSRDKTYF,TGTGCCAGCAGCTCACGGGACAAGACATACTTC
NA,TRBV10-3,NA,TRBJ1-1,CAISERTGSEAFF,TGTGCCATCAGTGAGCGTACCGGTAGCGAAGCTTTCTTT
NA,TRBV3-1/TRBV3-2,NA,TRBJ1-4,CASSPYRESTNEKLFF,TGTGCCAGCAGCCCTTACAGAGAATCAACTAATGAAAAACTGTTTTTT
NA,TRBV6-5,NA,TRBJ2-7,CASSPRTDNFYEQYF,TGTGCCAGCAGTCCCCGGACAGACAACTTCTACGAGCAGTACTTC
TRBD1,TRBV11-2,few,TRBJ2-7,CASSLEGGGHHEQYF,TGTGCCAGCAGCTTAGAAGGGGGCGGTCATCACGAGCAGTACTTC
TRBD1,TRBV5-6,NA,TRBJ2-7,CASSSPGGGEQYF,TGTGCCAGCAGCTCGCCAGGGGGCGGCGAGCAGTACTTC
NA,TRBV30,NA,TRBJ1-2,CAWSVLRTVLNYGYTF,TGTGCCTGGAGTGTTTTAAGGACAGTCCTTAACTATGGCTACACCTTC
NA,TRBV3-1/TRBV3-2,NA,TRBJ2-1,CASSQDRRTVQFF,TGTGCCAGCAGCCAAGATCGAAGGACTGTTCAGTTCTTC
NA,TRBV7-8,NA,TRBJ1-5,CASSYYDQPQHF,TGTGCCAGCAGCTATTATGATCAGCCCCAGCATTTT
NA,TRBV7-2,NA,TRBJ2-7,CASSLGFGASRVYEQYF,TGTGCCAGCAGCTTAGGGTTTGGCGCGAGCAGGGTCTACGAGCAGTACTTC
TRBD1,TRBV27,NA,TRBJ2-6,CASSFGTGLSGANVLTF,TGTGCCAGCAGTTTCGGGACAGGGTTATCTGGGGCCAACGTCCTGACTTTC
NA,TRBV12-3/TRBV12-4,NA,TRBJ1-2,CASSPGGLYGYTF,TGTGCCAGCAGCCCGGGGGGTCTCTATGGCTACACCTTC
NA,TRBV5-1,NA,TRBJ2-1,CASSSSNLLGEQFF,TGCGCCAGCAGCTCCTCCAACCTCCTCGGTGAGCAGTTCTTC
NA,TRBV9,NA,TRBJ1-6,CASSPSGSYNSPLHF,TGTGCCAGCAGCCCCTCGGGATCCTATAATTCACCCCTCCACTTT
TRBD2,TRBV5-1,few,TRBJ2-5,CASSLVAGGRETQYF,TGCGCCAGCAGCTTGGTAGCGGGGGGGAGAGAGACCCAGTACTTC
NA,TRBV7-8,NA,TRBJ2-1,CASSSSLSNEQFF,TGTGCCAGCAGCTCGAGCCTTAGCAATGAGCAGTTCTTC
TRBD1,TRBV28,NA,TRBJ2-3,CASSDRVRGTDTQYF,TGTGCCAGCTCCGACAGGGTGAGGGGCACAGATACGCAGTATTTT
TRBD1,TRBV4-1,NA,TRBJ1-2,CASSQVTGDGYTF,TGCGCCAGCAGCCAAGTTACAGGGGATGGCTACACCTTC
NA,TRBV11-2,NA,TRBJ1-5,CASSLISGNSNQPQHF,TGTGCCAGCAGCTTAATATCCGGGAATAGCAATCAGCCCCAGCATTTT
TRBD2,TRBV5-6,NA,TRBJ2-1,CASSSGRGDEQFF,TGTGCCAGCAGCTCCGGGAGGGGGGATGAGCAGTTCTTC
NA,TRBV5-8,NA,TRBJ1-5,CASSLQSNQPQHF,TGTGCCAGCAGCTTGCAAAGCAATCAGCCCCAGCATTTT
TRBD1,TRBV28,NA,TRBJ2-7,CASSLVGQGAYYEQYF,TGTGCCAGCAGTTTGGTGGGACAGGGCGCCTACTACGAGCAGTACTTC
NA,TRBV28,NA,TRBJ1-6,CASSLSQRGPVSPLHF,TGTGCCAGCAGTTTATCACAACGCGGGCCTGTTTCACCCCTCCACTTT
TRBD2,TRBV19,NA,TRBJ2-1,CASSPRSGTEQFF,TGTGCCAGTAGTCCCCGTAGCGGGACCGAGCAGTTCTTC
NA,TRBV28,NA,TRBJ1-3,CASRPVELRNTIYF,TGTGCCAGCAGGCCCGTTGAGCTTCGAAACACCATATATTTT
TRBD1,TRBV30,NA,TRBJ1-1,CAGGSTGRRLNTEAFF,TGTGCCGGAGGTTCGACAGGGCGAAGACTGAACACTGAAGCTTTCTTT
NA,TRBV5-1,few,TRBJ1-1,CASSSEGGVNTEAFF,TGCGCCAGCAGCTCAGAAGGGGGAGTGAACACTGAAGCTTTCTTT
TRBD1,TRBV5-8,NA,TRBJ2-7,CASSLEGQFSYEQYF,TGTGCCAGCAGCTTGGAGGGACAGTTTTCCTACGAGCAGTACTTC
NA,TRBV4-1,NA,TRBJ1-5,CASSQGTAYSNQPQHF,TGCGCCAGCAGCCAAGGGACAGCTTATAGCAATCAGCCCCAGCATTTT
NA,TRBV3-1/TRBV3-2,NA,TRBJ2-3,CASSRAGADTQYF,TGTGCCAGCAGCCGAGCAGGGGCAGATACGCAGTATTTT
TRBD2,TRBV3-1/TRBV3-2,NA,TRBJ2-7,CASSLEGLAGRYEQYF,TGTGCCAGCAGCCTGGAGGGACTAGCGGGGAGATACGAGCAGTACTTC
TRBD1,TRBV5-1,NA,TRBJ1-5,CASSLEGQGFQPQHF,TGCGCCAGCAGCTTGGAAGGACAGGGTTTTCAGCCCCAGCATTTT
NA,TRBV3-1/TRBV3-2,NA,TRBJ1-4,CASSQDWGSQAEEGEKLFF,TGTGCCAGCAGCCAAGATTGGGGTTCCCAGGCAGAAGAGGGTGAAAAACTGTTTTTT
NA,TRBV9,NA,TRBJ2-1,CASSLNPVDYNEQFF,TGTGCCAGCAGCCTCAACCCCGTAGACTACAATGAGCAGTTCTTC
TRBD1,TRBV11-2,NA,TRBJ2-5,CASSSTGALGETQYF,TGTGCCAGCAGCTCTACAGGGGCCCTCGGAGAGACCCAGTACTTC
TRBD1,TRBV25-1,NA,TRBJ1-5,CASSESRGSVQPQHF,TGTGCCAGCAGTGAATCCAGGGGGTCGGTTCAGCCCCAGCATTTT
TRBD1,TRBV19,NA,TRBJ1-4,CASSIEGRGPEKLFF,TGTGCCAGTAGTATAGAGGGCAGGGGGCCCGAAAAACTGTTTTTT
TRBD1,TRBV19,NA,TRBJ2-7,CASSMALTGTGSYEQYF,TGTGCCAGTAGTATGGCCCTGACCGGGACAGGGTCCTACGAGCAGTACTTC